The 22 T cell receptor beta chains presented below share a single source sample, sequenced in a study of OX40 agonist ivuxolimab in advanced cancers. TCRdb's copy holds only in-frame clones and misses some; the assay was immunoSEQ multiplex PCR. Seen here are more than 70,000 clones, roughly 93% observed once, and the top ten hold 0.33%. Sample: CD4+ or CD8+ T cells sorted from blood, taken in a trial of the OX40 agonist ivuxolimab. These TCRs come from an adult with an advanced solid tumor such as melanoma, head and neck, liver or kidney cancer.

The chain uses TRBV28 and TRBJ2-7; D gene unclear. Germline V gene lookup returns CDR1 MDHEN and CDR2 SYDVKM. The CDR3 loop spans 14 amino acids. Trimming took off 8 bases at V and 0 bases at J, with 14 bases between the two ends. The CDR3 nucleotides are TGTGCCAGCCTCGGAAGCGCCTACTCCTACGAGCAGTACTTC. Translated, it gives CASLGSAYSYEQYF.

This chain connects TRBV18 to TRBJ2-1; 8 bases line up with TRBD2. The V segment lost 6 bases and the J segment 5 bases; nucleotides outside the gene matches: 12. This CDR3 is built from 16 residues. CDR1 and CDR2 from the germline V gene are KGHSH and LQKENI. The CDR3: CASSLRQTSANNEQFF. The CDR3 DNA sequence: TGTGCCAGCTCCCTCCGTCAGACTAGCGCAAACAATGAGCAGTTCTTC.

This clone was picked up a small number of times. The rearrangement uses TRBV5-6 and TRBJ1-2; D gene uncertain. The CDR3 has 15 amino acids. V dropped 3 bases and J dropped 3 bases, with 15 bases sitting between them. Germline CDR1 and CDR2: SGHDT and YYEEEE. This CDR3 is CASSSSSTADYGYTF. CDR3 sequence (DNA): TGTGCCAGCAGCTCCTCATCAACTGCGGACTATGGCTACACCTTC. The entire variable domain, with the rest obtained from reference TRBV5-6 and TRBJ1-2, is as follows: DAGVTQSPTHLIKTRGQQVTLRCSPKSGHDTVSWYQQALGQGPQFIFQYYEEEERQRGNFPDRFSGHQFPNYSSELNVNALLLGDSALYLCASSSSSTADYGYTFGSGTRLTVV.

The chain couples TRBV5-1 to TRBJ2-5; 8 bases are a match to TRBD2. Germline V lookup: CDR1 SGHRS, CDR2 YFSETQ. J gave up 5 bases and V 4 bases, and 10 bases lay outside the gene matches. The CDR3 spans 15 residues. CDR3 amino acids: CASSRLAGGLETQYF. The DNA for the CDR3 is TGCGCCAGCAGCCGACTTGCGGGAGGTTTGGAGACCCAGTACTTC.

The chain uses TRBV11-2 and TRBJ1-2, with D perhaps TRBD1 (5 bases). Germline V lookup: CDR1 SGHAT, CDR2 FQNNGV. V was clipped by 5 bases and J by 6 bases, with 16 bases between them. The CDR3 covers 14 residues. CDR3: CASSPVTGLHGYTF. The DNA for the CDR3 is TGTGCCAGCAGCCCGGTGACGGGGCTGCATGGCTACACCTTC.

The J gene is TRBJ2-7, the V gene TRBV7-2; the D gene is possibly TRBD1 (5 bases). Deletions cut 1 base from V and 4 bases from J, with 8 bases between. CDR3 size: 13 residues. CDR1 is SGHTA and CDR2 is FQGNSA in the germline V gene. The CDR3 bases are TGTGCCAGCAGCTTAGGCAGGGCATACGAGCAGTACTTC. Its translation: CASSLGRAYEQYF.

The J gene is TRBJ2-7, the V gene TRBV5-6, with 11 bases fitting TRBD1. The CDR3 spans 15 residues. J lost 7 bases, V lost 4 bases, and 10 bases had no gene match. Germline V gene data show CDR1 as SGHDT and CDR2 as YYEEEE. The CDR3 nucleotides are TGTGCCAGCAGCAGGCACGGACAGGGGGCCGGAGAGCAGTACTTC. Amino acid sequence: CASSRHGQGAGEQYF.

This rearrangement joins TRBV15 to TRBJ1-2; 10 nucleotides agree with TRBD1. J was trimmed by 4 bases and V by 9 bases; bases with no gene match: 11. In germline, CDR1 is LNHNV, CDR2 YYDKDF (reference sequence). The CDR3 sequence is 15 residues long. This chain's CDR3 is CATESRDRGGYGYTF. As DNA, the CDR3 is TGTGCCACTGAGTCCCGGGACAGGGGAGGCTATGGCTACACCTTC.

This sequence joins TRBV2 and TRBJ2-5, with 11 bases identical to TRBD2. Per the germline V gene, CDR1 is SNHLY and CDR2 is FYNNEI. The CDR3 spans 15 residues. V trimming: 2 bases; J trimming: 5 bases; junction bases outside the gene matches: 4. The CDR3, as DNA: TGTGCCAGCAGTGAAACTAGCGGGAGTACGGAGACCCAGTACTTC. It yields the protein CASSETSGSTETQYF.

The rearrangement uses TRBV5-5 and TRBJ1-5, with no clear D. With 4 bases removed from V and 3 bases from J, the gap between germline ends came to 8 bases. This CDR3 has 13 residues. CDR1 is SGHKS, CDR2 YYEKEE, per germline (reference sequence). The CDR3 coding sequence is TGTGCCAGCAGCACAGAATTCAATCAGCCCCAGCATTTT. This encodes CASSTEFNQPQHF.

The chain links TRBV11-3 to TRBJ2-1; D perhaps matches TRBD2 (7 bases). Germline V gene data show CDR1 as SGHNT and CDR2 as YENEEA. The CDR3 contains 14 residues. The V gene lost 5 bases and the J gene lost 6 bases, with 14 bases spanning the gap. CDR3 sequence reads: CASSLPGGANEQFF. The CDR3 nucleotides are TGTGCCAGCAGCCTCCCTGGGGGGGCCAATGAGCAGTTCTTC.

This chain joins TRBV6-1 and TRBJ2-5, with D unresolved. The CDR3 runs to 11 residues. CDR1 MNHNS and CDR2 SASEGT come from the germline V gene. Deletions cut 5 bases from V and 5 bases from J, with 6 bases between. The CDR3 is CASSSRETQYF. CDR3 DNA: TGTGCCAGCAGTTCCCGGGAGACCCAGTACTTC.

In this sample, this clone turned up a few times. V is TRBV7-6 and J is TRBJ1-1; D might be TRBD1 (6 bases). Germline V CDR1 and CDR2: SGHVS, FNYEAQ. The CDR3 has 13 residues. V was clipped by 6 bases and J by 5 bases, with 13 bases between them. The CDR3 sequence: CASSPTGRTEAFF. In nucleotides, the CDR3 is TGTGCCAGCAGTCCCACAGGGAGGACTGAAGCTTTCTTT. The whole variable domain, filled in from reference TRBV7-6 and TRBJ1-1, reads GAGVSQSPRYKVTKRGQDVALRCDPISGHVSLYWYRQALGQGPEFLTYFNYEAQQDKSGLPNDRFSAERPEGSISTLTIQRTEQRDSAMYRCASSPTGRTEAFFGQGTRLTVV.

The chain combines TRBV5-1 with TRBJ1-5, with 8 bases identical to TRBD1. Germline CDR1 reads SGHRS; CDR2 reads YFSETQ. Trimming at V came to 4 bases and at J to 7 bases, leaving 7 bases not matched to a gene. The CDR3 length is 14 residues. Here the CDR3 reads CASSAGQANQPQHF. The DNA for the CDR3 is TGCGCCAGCAGCGCGGGACAGGCTAACCAGCCCCAGCATTTT.

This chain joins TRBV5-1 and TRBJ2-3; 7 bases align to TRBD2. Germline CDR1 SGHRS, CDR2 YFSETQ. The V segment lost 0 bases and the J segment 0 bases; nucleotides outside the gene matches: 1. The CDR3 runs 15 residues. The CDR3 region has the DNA TGCGCCAGCAGCTTGGGCGGGAGAAGCACAGATACGCAGTATTTT. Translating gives CASSLGGRSTDTQYF.

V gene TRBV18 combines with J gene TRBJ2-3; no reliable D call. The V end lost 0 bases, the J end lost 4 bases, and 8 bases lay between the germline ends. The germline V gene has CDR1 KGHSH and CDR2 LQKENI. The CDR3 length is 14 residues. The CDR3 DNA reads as TGTGCCAGCTCACCACCTTCAGAAGCAGATACGCAGTATTTT. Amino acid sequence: CASSPPSEADTQYF.

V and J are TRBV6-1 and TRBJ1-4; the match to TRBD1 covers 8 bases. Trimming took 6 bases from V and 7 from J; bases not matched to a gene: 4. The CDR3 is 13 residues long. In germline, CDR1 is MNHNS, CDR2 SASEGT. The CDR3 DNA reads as TGTGCCAGCAGGGACAGGGCCGGTGAAAAACTGTTTTTT. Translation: CASRDRAGEKLFF.

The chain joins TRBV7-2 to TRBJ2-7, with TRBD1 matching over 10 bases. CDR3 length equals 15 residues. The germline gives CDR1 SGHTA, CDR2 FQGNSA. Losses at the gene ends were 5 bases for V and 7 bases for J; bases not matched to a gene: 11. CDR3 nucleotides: TGTGCCAGCAGCCAAATGGGGACAGGGGCAGGGGAGCAGTACTTC. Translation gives CASSQMGTGAGEQYF.

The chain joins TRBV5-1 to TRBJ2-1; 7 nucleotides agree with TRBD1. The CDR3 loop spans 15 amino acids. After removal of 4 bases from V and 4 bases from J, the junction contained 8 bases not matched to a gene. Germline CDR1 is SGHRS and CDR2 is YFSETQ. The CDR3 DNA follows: TGCGCCAGCAGCCCGGATGGACAGGAGTACAATGAGCAGTTCTTC. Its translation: CASSPDGQEYNEQFF.

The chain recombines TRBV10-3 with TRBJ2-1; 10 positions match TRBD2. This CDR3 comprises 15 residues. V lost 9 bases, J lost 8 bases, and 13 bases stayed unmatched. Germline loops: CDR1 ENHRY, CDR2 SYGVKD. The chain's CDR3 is CAMPLAGDTSHEQFF. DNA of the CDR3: TGTGCCATGCCCCTAGCGGGAGACACGTCCCATGAGCAGTTCTTC.

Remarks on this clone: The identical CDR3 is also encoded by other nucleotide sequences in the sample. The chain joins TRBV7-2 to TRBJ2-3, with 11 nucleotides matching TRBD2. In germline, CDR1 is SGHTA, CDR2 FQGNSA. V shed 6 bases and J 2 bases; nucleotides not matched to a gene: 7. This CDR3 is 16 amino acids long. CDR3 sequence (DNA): TGTGCCAGCAGTACTCGACTAGCGGGGCTCACAGATACGCAGTATTTT. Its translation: CASSTRLAGLTDTQYF. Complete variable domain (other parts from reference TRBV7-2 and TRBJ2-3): GAGVSQSPSNKVTEKGKDVELRCDPISGHTALYWYRQSLGQGLEFLIYFQGNSAPDKSGLPSDRFSAERTGGSVSTLTIQRTQQEDSAVYLCASSTRLAGLTDTQYFGPGTRLTVL.

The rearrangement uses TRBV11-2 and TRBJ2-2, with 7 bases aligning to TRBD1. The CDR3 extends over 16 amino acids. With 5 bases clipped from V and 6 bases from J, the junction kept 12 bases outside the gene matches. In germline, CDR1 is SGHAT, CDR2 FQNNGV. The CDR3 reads CASSIIASQGPGELFF. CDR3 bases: TGTGCCAGCAGCATAATAGCATCACAGGGGCCCGGGGAGCTGTTTTTT.